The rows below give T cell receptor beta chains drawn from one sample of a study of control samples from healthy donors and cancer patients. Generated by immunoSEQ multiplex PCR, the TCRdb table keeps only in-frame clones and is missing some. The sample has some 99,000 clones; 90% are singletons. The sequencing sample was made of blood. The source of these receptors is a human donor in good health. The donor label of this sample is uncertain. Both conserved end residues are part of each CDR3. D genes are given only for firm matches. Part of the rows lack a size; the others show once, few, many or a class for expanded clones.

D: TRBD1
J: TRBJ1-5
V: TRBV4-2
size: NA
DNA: TGTGCCAGCAGCCAATGGTGGCAGGGGGATAGCAATCAGCCCCAGCATTTT
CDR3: CASSQWWQGDSNQPQHF

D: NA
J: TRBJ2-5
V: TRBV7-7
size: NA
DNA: TGTGCTAGCAGCTTAGGAGGCAGGACCCCCGGAGGTGGTCAGTACTTC
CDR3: CASSLGGRTPGGGQYF

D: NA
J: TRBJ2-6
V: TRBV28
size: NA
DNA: TGTGCCAGCAGTAGCCGCAGGGAAGTAGGGGCCAACGTCCTGACTTTC
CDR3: CASSSRREVGANVLTF

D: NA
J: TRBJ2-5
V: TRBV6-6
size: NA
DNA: TGTGCCAGCAGTAAGACAGGACCCCACCAAGAGACCCAGTACTTC
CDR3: CASSKTGPHQETQYF

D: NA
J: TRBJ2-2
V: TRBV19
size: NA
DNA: TGTGCCAGTGGGGGGGCGGAGAACACCGGGGAGCTGTTTTTT
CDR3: CASGGAENTGELFF

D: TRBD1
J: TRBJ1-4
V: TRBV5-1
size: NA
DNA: TGCGCCAGCAGCTTGCCCGGGACAGGGGATGAAAAACTGTTTTTT
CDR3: CASSLPGTGDEKLFF

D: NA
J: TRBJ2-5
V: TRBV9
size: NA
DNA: TGTGCCAGCAGCGTAGGAATTCAAGAGACCCAGTACTTC
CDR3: CASSVGIQETQYF

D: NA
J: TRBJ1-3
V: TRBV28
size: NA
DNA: TGTGCCAGCAGCCCTTCCTTCACGGGGGCTGGAAACACCATATATTTT
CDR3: CASSPSFTGAGNTIYF

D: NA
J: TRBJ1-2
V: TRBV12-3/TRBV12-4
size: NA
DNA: TGTGCCAGCAGTTTAAACATCCCAAAAGGCTACACCTTC
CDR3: CASSLNIPKGYTF

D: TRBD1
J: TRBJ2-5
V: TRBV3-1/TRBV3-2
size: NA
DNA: TGTGCCAGCAGCCAACCCCTAGGACAGGGCCAAGAGACCCAGTACTTC
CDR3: CASSQPLGQGQETQYF

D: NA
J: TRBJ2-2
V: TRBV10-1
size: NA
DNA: TGCGCCAGCAGTGAGTCAAGAAGCGGGGAGCTGTTTTTT
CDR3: CASSESRSGELFF

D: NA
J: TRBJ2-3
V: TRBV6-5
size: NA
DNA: TGTGCCAGCAGGATGACTAGAGTCCCCACAGATACGCAGTATTTT
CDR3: CASRMTRVPTDTQYF

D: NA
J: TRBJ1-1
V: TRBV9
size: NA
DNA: TGTGCCAGCAGCGTAGGATCTTTGGGTGGGACTGAAGCTTTCTTT
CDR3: CASSVGSLGGTEAFF

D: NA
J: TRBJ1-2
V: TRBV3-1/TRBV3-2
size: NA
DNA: TGTGCCAGCAGCCAAGTCTTTAACCGTTATGGCTACACCTTC
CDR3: CASSQVFNRYGYTF

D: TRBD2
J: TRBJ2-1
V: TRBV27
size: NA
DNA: TGTGCCAGCAGTTTCGGGGGCAGCGGGGGTTCCTACAATGAGCAGTTCTTC
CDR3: CASSFGGSGGSYNEQFF

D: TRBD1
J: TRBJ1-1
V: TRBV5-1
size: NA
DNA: TGCGCCAGCAGCTTCGGGACAGGGGCCCTATGGAACACTGAAGCTTTCTTT
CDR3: CASSFGTGALWNTEAFF

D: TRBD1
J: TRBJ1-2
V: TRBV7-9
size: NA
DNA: TGTGCCAGCAGCTCTCCGACAGGGGAGTATGGCTACACCTTC
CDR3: CASSSPTGEYGYTF

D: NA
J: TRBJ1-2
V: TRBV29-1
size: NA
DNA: TGCAGCGTAGCCGGGACGGACTATGGCTACACCTTC
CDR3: CSVAGTDYGYTF

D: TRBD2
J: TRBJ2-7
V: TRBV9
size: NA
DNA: TGTGCCAGCAGCGTTGGGGACTACTGGACGGGAGAGCAGTACTTC
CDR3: CASSVGDYWTGEQYF

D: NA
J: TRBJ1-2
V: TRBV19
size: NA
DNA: TGTGCCAGTACCCCGTCCGGGCAGGGCGATGGCTACACCTTC
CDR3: CASTPSGQGDGYTF

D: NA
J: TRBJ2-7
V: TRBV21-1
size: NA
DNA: TGTGCCAGCAGCAAGAGCAGAAGCTCCTACGAGCAGTACTTC
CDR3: CASSKSRSSYEQYF

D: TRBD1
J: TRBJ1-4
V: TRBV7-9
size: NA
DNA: TGTGCCAGCAGCTCCGGACAGGGACCTAATGAAAAACTGTTTTTT
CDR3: CASSSGQGPNEKLFF

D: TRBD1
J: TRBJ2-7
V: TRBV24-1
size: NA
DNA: TGTGCCACCAGTGAAGGAGGACAGGGGCCCTACGAGCAGTACTTC
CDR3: CATSEGGQGPYEQYF

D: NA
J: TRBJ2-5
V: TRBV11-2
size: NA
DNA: TGTGCCAGCAGCTTACGGGGGACAGACCAAGAGACCCAGTACTTC
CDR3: CASSLRGTDQETQYF

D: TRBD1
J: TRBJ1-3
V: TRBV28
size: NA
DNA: TGTGCCAGCAATGGACAGGGTCTAGGTGGAAACACCATATATTTT
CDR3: CASNGQGLGGNTIYF

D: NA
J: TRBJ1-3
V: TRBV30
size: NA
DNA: TGTGCCTGGAGTGTACGGGGGGGCTCTGGAAACACCATATATTTT
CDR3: CAWSVRGGSGNTIYF

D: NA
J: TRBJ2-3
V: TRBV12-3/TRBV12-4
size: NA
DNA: TGTGCCAGCAGTTCAGGGGACACAGATACGCAGTATTTT
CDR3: CASSSGDTDTQYF

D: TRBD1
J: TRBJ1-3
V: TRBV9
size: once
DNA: TGTGCCAGCAGCACCCCCGGCGGGACAGGGGACACCATATATTTT
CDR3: CASSTPGGTGDTIYF

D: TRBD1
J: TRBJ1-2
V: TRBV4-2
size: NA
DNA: TGTGCCAGCAGCCAAGATGGGAGGGGGCCGTCTAATGGCTACACCTTC
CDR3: CASSQDGRGPSNGYTF

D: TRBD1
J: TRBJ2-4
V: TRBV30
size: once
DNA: TGTGCCTGGAGTGTAGGGACAGGGGTTGAAAACATTCAGTACTTC
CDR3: CAWSVGTGVENIQYF

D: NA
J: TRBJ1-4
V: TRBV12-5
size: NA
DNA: TGTGCTAGTGGTTTGGTGACGGACGGACCTCTTTCTTTT
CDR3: CASGLVTDGPLSF

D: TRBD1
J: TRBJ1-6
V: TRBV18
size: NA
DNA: TGTGCCAGCTCACCGTCGCCAGGGGGTCGTGTTGATTCACCCCTCCACTTT
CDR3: CASSPSPGGRVDSPLHF

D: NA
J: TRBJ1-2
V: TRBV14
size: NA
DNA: TGTGCCAGCAGCCAAGCGACCTATGGCTACACCTTC
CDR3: CASSQATYGYTF

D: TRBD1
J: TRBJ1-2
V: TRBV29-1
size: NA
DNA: TGCAGCGTAGGACAGGGGGCGAACTATGGCTACACCTTC
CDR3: CSVGQGANYGYTF

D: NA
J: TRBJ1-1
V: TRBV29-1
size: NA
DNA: TGCAGCGCCCGACGGGGACCCACTGAAGCTTTCTTT
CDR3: CSARRGPTEAFF

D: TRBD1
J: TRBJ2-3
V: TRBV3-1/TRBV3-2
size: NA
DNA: TGTGCCAGCAGCCCGGACAGGGGGCCCTCCGATACGCAGTATTTT
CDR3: CASSPDRGPSDTQYF

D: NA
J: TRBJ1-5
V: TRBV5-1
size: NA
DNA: TGCGCCAGCAGCTTGGGGTTGCAGGGCTCGGGGCCCCAGCATTTT
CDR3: CASSLGLQGSGPQHF

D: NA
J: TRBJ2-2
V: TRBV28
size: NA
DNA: TGTGCCAGCAGGGAGGGTTCGAACACCGGGGAGCTGTTTTTT
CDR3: CASREGSNTGELFF

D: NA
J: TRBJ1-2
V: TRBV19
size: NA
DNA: TGTGCCAGTAGTATTGTGGGGACACCAAACTATGGCTACACCTTC
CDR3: CASSIVGTPNYGYTF

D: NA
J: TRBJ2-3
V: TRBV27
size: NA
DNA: TGTGCCAGCAGTTTATCACCAGCTACTAGCACAGATACGCAGTATTTT
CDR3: CASSLSPATSTDTQYF

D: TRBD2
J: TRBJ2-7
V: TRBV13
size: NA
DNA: TGTGCCAGCAGCTTGGGGACTAGTTCCTACGAGCAGTACTTC
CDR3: CASSLGTSSYEQYF

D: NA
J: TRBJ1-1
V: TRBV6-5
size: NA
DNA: TGTGCCAGCAGAGTTTTGAACACTGAAGCTTTCTTT
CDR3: CASRVLNTEAFF

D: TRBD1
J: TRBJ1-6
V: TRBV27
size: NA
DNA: TGTGCCAGCACCCGGGACAGGGGTAATTCACCCCTCCACTTT
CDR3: CASTRDRGNSPLHF

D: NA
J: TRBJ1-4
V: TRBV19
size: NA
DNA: TGTGCCAGTAGTGCCCTCGCGGGGGGGAATGAAAAACTGTTTTTT
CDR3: CASSALAGGNEKLFF

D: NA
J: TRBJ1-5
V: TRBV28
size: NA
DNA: TGTGCCAGCCTCGGGGGGATGGGCAATCAGCCCCAGCATTTT
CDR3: CASLGGMGNQPQHF

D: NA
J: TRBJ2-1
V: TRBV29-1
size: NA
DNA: TGCAGCGTTGGGCTGGGGAACAATGAGCAGTTCTTC
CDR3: CSVGLGNNEQFF